This T cell receptor (beta chain) was captured in a study of high-grade serous ovarian cancer treatment subgroups. Overall study findings and caveats: Without spatial data, bulk sequencing limits insight into HGSC tumor diversity. TCR relatedness rose with neoantigen level and trended with mutation load. Repertoire analysis covered CDR3 alone, not CDR1 or CDR2.

Profiled with immunoSEQ multiplex PCR; TCRdb holds only in-frame clones, not every one. The table records approximately 6,200 clones, roughly 77% of them present only once. A note on this clone: What it binds is not known.

Tumor samples were obtained before definitive surgery or chemotherapy. Deletions cut 2 bases from V and 0 bases from J, with 12 bases between. Germline V CDR1 and CDR2: MGHRA, YSYEKL. The CDR3 length is 16 residues. Sequencing was carried out using tumor tissue. This chain uses TRBV4-1 with TRBJ2-3; D may be TRBD2 (6 bases). This receptor was taken from a human donor with high-grade serous ovarian cancer. CDR3 sequence: CASSQQNGGSTDTQYF. CDR3 nucleotide sequence: TGCGCCAGCAGCCAACAGAACGGGGGTAGCACAGATACGCAGTATTTT.